This T cell receptor beta chain was captured by sequencing in a study of lymphopenia after photon versus proton radiotherapy. The study's findings and limits: After lymphocyte nadir, photon-treated repertoires showed oligoclonal expansion, especially CD8+ Temra. Under photons, naive T cells and diversity fell while effector/memory populations rose. Survival link was tested only in deceased patients; proton benefit remains a possibility.

TCRdb's copy holds only in-frame clones and misses some; the assay was immunoSEQ multiplex PCR. The sample consists of over 50,000 clones, approximately 86% of them appearing once. The CDR3 is made up of 16 amino acids. With 1 base removed from V and 0 bases from J, the gap between germline ends came to 12 bases. Germline V gene sequence: CDR1 SEHNR, CDR2 FQNEAQ (reference sequence). Notes on this clone: Antigen specificity is unknown. The sample holds other DNA sequences that translate to the same CDR3.

The TCR was taken from a man aged 40-50 years with gastric cancer. Here the sequenced sample was peripheral blood, taken from a patient treated with photon-based radiotherapy. J is TRBJ1-1 and V is TRBV7-9, with D possibly being TRBD1 (6 bases). The CDR3 sequence: CASSLGGTGMNTEAFF. CDR3 nucleotide sequence: TGTGCCAGCAGCTTAGGCGGTACAGGGATGAACACTGAAGCTTTCTTT.